Shown below are 18 T cell receptor beta chains from a single sample sequenced in a study of CD8 T cells in ankylosing spondylitis. General study findings and limits: There was a TCR beta motif, made of several highly homologous variants, that appeared characteristic of ankylosing spondylitis blood.

These TCRs are of unknown antigen specificity. TCRdb re-derived calls from the 5' RACE reads in MiXCR, one entry per CDR3 protein. This repertoire shows 350,000 to 550,000 distinct CDR3 sequences, 25% to 30% found once; its top ten account for about 0.9%. Sequenced material: blood, either unsorted or a sorted T cell fraction (not recorded which). These receptors all stem from a male donor with ankylosing spondylitis.

This clonotype was detected only a few times. The rearrangement joins TRBV24-1 to TRBJ2-2; the match to TRBD2 covers 8 bases. V lost 6 bases to trimming and J lost 4 bases; unmatched junction nucleotides: 6. The CDR3 has 15 residues. The germline V gene encodes CDR1 KGHDR and CDR2 SFDVKD. CDR3 residues: CATSSFAGGTGELFF. DNA for the CDR3: TGTGCCACCAGTTCCTTCGCGGGGGGCACCGGGGAGCTGTTTTTT.

The chain couples TRBV4-2 to TRBJ2-5; 14 nucleotides line up with TRBD2. The CDR3 totals 16 residues. The germline gives CDR1 LGHNA, CDR2 YNFKEQ. Trimming at V came to 1 base and at J to 4 bases, leaving 2 bases not matched to a gene. The CDR3 spells CASSQGLAGGRETQYF. In nucleotides, the CDR3 is TGTGCCAGCAGCCAAGGACTAGCGGGAGGGAGAGAGACCCAGTACTTC.

This sequence joins TRBV27 and TRBJ2-1; 13 positions match TRBD2. CDR1 is MNHEY, CDR2 SMNVEV, per germline (reference sequence). The J segment lost 6 bases and the V segment lost 5 bases, leaving 4 bases of the junction unmatched. This CDR3 is built from 15 residues. The CDR3 DNA is TGTGCCAGCAGTAAGTGGACTAGCGGGAGCAATGAGCAGTTCTTC. Residues: CASSKWTSGSNEQFF.

The chain carries TRBV10-1 and TRBJ2-2; no reliable D call. CDR1 and CDR2 from the germline V gene are WNHNN and SYGVQD (reference sequence). The CDR3 runs to 15 residues. V lost 7 bases and J lost 4, with 16 bases in between. The CDR3 reads CASTTGLPGTGELFF. For the CDR3, the DNA is TGCGCCAGCACCACCGGGCTACCCGGCACCGGGGAGCTGTTTTTT.

This clonotype has more than one count but fewer than ten. The chain is built from TRBV7-9 and TRBJ1-1; D is undetermined. The CDR3 sequence is 14 residues long. Trimming removed 3 bases from V and 1 base from J, with 9 bases in between. CDR1 and CDR2 (germline): SEHNR, FQNEAQ (reference sequence). The CDR3 DNA is TGTGCCAGCAGCTTTTTTCAGGCGAACACTGAAGCTTTCTTT. The encoded protein is CASSFFQANTEAFF.

This clonotype was detected ten times or more. The chain is built from TRBV7-9 and TRBJ2-1; D is perhaps TRBD2 (6 bases). CDR1 is SEHNR, CDR2 FQNEAQ, per germline (reference sequence). Trimming shortened V by 4 bases and J by 3 bases, and 19 bases separated the two germline ends. The CDR3 totals 17 residues. The CDR3 loop reads CASSSTRQRADYNEQFF. The DNA for the CDR3 is TGTGCCAGCAGCTCGACCCGTCAGCGGGCCGACTACAATGAGCAGTTCTTC.

The chain employs TRBV7-8 and TRBJ1-1; TRBD1 agrees at 9 bases. Germline V gene sequence: CDR1 SGHVS, CDR2 FQNEAQ. This CDR3 has 14 amino acids. V lost 3 bases, J lost 5 bases, and 4 bases stayed unmatched. The CDR3 DNA reads TGTGCCAGCAGCTTCTCCGGGACAGGGACTGAAGCTTTCTTT. Translating it yields CASSFSGTGTEAFF.

The genes are TRBV2 and TRBJ1-1; 11 bases are a match to TRBD1. Germline lookup yields CDR1 SNHLY and CDR2 FYNNEI. There are 15 residues in the CDR3. After removal of 3 bases from V and 3 bases from J, the junction contained 3 bases not matched to a gene. The CDR3 spells CASSEGQGGYTEAFF. The CDR3 coding sequence is TGTGCCAGCAGTGAGGGACAGGGGGGGTACACTGAAGCTTTCTTT.

The chain joins TRBV28 to TRBJ2-7, with TRBD1 matching over 8 bases. CDR1 is MDHEN and CDR2 is SYDVKM in the germline V gene. V trimming: 7 bases; J trimming: 3 bases; junction bases outside the gene matches: 8. The CDR3 consists of 14 residues. CDR3 nucleotide sequence: TGTGCCAGCAAAAGACAGGGGCCCTTCTACGAGCAGTACTTC. Translation gives CASKRQGPFYEQYF.

V and J are TRBV7-2 and TRBJ1-4; D is ambiguous. V was trimmed by 5 bases and J by 0 bases, leaving 13 bases between them. CDR3 length: 16 amino acids. CDR1 SGHTA and CDR2 FQGNSA come from the germline V gene. The CDR3 loop is CASSLLDIATNEKLFF. In DNA form, the CDR3 reads TGTGCCAGCAGCCTACTTGACATCGCAACTAATGAAAAACTGTTTTTT. The whole variable domain, remainder taken from reference TRBV7-2 and TRBJ1-4, is GAGVSQSPSNKVTEKGKDVELRCDPISGHTALYWYRQSLGQGLEFLIYFQGNSAPDKSGLPSDRFSAERTGGSVSTLTIQRTQQEDSAVYLCASSLLDIATNEKLFFGSGTQLSVL.

In its sample, this clonotype was seen many times. The rearrangement joins TRBV5-1 to TRBJ2-1, with 14 bases lining up with TRBD2. Germline V CDR1 and CDR2: SGHRS, YFSETQ. The CDR3 sequence is 15 residues long. With V trimmed by 2 bases and J by 6 bases, 1 base remained unmatched. Here the CDR3 DNA reads TGCGCCAGCAGCTTCGGACTAGCGGGAGGCAATGAGCAGTTCTTC. It yields the protein CASSFGLAGGNEQFF.

On this clonotype itself: A single base separates this from a much larger clone, so it may be a read error. The chain uses TRBV7-9 and TRBJ1-4, with TRBD1 matching 8 bases. V lost 4 bases, J lost 5 bases, and 3 bases stayed unmatched. From germline, CDR1 is SEHNR and CDR2 FQNEAQ (reference sequence). This CDR3 comprises 14 residues. The CDR3 nucleotides read TGTGCCAGCAGCTCGGACAGGGTGAATGAAAAACTGTTTTTT. Translation: CASSSDRVNEKLFF. The complete variable domain, with remaining parts taken from reference TRBV7-9 and TRBJ1-4, reads DTGVSQNPRHKITKRGQNVTFRCDPISEHNRLYWYRQTLGQGPEFLTYFQNEAQLEKSRLLSDRFSAERPKGSFSTLEIQRTEQGDSAMYLCASSSDRVNEKLFFGSGTQLSVL.

This clonotype was counted between two and nine times. This rearrangement joins TRBV20-1 to TRBJ2-6; D is unclear. The CDR3 consists of 15 residues. The germline gives CDR1 DFQATT, CDR2 SNEGSKA (reference sequence). Deletions cut 2 bases from V and 4 bases from J, with 12 bases between. CDR3 residues: CSARNRITGANVLTF. CDR3 bases: TGCAGTGCTAGAAACCGCATAACCGGGGCCAACGTCCTGACTTTC.

The sample holds a few counts of this clonotype. The chain is built from TRBV9 and TRBJ2-1; TRBD2 matches at 9 bases. With 4 bases clipped from V and 0 bases from J, the junction kept 5 bases outside the gene matches. In germline, CDR1 is SGDLS, CDR2 YYNGEE. The CDR3 has 16 amino acids. CDR3 residues: CASSRTSVSSYNEQFF. CDR3 nucleotide sequence: TGTGCCAGCAGCAGGACTAGCGTGAGCTCCTACAATGAGCAGTTCTTC. Supplemented by reference TRBV9 and TRBJ2-1, the full variable domain reads DSGVTQTPKHLITATGQRVTLRCSPRSGDLSVYWYQQSLDQGLQFLIQYYNGEERAKGNILERFSAQQFPDLHSELNLSSLELGDSALYFCASSRTSVSSYNEQFFGPGTRLTVL.

The V and J genes are TRBV12-3 or TRBV12-4 and TRBJ1-4; D not certain. V lost 6 bases to trimming and J lost 4 bases, with 15 bases between them. The CDR3 has 15 residues. Here the CDR3 DNA reads TGTGCCAGCAGCCTATTGGAGGGAGTTAATGAAAAACTGTTTTTT. Protein sequence: CASSLLEGVNEKLFF.

CDR3 nucleotide sequence: TGTGCCTGGAGCAAGGGACAGGGGTATGGCTACACCTTC. It translates to CAWSKGQGYGYTF. This chain uses TRBV30 with TRBJ1-2, with TRBD1 matching over 10 bases. Unmatched junction bases numbered 3, after V lost 3 bases and J lost 5 bases. Germline CDR1 GTSNPN, CDR2 SVGIG (reference sequence). The length of the CDR3 is 13 residues. Looking up the rest from reference TRBV30 and TRBJ1-2 gives the full variable domain: SQTIHQWPATLVQPVGSPLSLECTVEGTSNPNLYWYRQAAGRGLQLLFYSVGIGQISSEVPQNLSASRPQDRQFILSSKKLLLSDSGFYLCAWSKGQGYGYTFGSGTRLTVV.

This sequence joins TRBV18 and TRBJ2-5; D perhaps matches TRBD1 (5 bases). The CDR3 is 16 amino acids. V lost 3 bases and J 2 bases, leaving 16 bases between the germline ends. Germline V CDR1 and CDR2: KGHSH, LQKENI. The CDR3 is CASSPTGGVGQETQYF. The DNA of the CDR3 is TGTGCCAGCTCACCTACAGGTGGAGTGGGGCAAGAGACCCAGTACTTC. Variable domain in full (rest from reference TRBV18 and TRBJ2-5): NAGVMQNPRHLVRRRGQEARLRCSPMKGHSHVYWYRQLPEEGLKFMVYLQKENIIDESGMPKERFSAEFPKEGPSILRIQQVVRGDSAAYFCASSPTGGVGQETQYFGPGTRLLVL.

This clonotype was counted only a few times. This CDR3 reads CAVSRGGSNTEAFF. CDR3 nucleotides: TGTGCCGTCTCCAGGGGAGGGAGCAACACTGAAGCTTTCTTT. The rearrangement uses TRBV10-3 and TRBJ1-1; TRBD1 is a possible D gene (6 bases). The V and J ends lost 11 bases and 2 bases respectively, with 18 bases between them. Germline V gene lookup returns CDR1 ENHRY and CDR2 SYGVKD. The CDR3 runs to 14 residues.